This TCR beta chain was observed in a study of cytomegalovirus exposure and HLA in healthy donors. With respect to this clone: No antigen is known for it.

The study drew the donors from its approximately 120-subject validation cohort, separate from the roughly 700-subject first cohort. The CDR3 runs 14 residues. With 7 bases clipped from V and 2 bases from J, the junction kept 5 bases outside the gene matches. The germline V gene has CDR1 SQVTM and CDR2 ANQGSEA. Only in-frame clones appear in the TCRdb table, and some are missing; sequencing was by immunoSEQ multiplex PCR. The table records under 200,000 clones, about 88% of them present only once. Study-wide points: Usually a TCR sequence was rare, but some public TCRs were found in many donors. Subsequent analysis of the approximately 110 validation repertoires found a tendency for first-cohort TCR clusters to co-occur. The authors enumerated over 150 TCR beta chains as linked to cytomegalovirus.

The origin of this receptor is a woman aged 18-29 years in good health and CMV-seronegative. Sequences were obtained from PBMCs. This chain links TRBV29-1 with TRBJ2-2; 9 nucleotides agree with TRBD2. The CDR3 DNA sequence: TGCAGCGCCTTTAGCGGGGGTAACACCGGGGAGCTGTTTTTT. It codes for CSAFSGGNTGELFF.